Listed here is a single T cell receptor beta chain. No antigen is known for it. This PCR relied on a set of 60 Vbeta primers and 13 Jbeta primers. Profiling relied on immunoSEQ multiplex PCR, and the TCRdb table lists in-frame clones only, not all of them. The sample contains about 180,000 clones, 60% to 80% of which appear only once. The data belong to a study of cytomegalovirus exposure and HLA in healthy donors. General study results and limits: The study labeled fewer than 200 TCR beta chains cytomegalovirus-associated.

The sequence derives from a man in his fifties or sixties in good health and CMV-seronegative. The specimen was PBMCs.

CDR3 region: CASSYSRGADTQYF. DNA for the CDR3: TGTGCCAGCAGTTACTCCCGGGGGGCGGATACGCAGTATTTT. The chain carries TRBV6-6 and TRBJ2-3, with a tentative D call TRBD2 (7 bases). The V and J ends lost 0 bases and 6 bases respectively, with 10 bases between them. CDR1 MNHNY and CDR2 SVGAGI come from the germline V gene (reference sequence). The CDR3 runs 14 residues.